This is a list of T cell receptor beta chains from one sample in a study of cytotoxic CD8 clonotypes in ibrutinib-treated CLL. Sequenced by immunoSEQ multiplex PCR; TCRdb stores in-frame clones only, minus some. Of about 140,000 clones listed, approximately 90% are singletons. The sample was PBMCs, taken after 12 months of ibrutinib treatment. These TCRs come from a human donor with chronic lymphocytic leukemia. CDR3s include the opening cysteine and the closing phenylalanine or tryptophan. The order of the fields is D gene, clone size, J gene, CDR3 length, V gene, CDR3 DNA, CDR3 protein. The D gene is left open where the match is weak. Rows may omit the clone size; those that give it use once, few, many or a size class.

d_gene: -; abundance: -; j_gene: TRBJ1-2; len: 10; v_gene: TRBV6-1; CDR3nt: TGTGCCAGCAGTGAAGGGCTCTACACCTTC; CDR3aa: CASSEGLYTF
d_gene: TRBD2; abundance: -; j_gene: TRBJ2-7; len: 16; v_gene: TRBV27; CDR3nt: TGTGCCAGCAGCGCGACCACTAGCGGCGGAGGGAAGGAGCAGTACTTC; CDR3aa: CASSATTSGGGKEQYF
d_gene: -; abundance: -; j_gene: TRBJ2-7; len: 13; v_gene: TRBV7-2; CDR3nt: TGTGCCAGCAGCTTAGGGGGACAATACGAGCAGTACTTC; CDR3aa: CASSLGGQYEQYF
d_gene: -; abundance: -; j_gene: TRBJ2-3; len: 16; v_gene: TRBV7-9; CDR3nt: TGTGCCAGCAGCCCCTCTGTCGGGCGACGGACAGATACGCAGTATTTT; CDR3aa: CASSPSVGRRTDTQYF
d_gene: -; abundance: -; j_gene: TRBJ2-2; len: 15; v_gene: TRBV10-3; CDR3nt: TGTGCCATCAGTGAGGAGGGACAGAACACCGGGGAGCTGTTTTTT; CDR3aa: CAISEEGQNTGELFF
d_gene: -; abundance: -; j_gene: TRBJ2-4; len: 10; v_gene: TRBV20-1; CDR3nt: TGCAGTGTTTACACCGACATTCAGTACTTC; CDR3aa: CSVYTDIQYF
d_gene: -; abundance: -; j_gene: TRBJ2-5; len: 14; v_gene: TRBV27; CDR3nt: TGTGCCAGCAGTTTCGAGGGCCCTTTAGGGACCCAGTACTTC; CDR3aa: CASSFEGPLGTQYF
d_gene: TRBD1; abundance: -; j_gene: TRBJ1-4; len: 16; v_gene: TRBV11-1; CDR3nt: TGTGCCAGCAGCTACCGGGACAGGGGCGGAGGTGAAAAACTGTTTTTT; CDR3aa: CASSYRDRGGGEKLFF
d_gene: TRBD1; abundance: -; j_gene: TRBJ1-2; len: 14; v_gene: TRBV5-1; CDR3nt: TGCGCCAGCAGCCCGACAGGGGAGAGCTATGGCTACACCTTC; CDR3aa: CASSPTGESYGYTF
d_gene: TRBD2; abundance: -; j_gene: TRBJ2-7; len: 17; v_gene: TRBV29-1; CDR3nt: TGCAGCGTTGTCCGTCGGGTAAGCGGGACGGTACCCTACGAGCAGTACTTC; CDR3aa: CSVVRRVSGTVPYEQYF
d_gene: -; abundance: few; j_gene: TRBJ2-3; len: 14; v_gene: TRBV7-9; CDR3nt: TGTGCCAGCAGCTTAGAGCAAGACACAGATACGCAGTATTTT; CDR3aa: CASSLEQDTDTQYF
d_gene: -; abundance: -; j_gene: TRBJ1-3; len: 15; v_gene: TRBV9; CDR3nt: TGTGCCAGCAGCCAGGGAGGAAACTCTGGAAACACCATATATTTT; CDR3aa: CASSQGGNSGNTIYF
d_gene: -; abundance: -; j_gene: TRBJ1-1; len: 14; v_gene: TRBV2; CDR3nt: TGTGCCAGCAGATCACCTCCCCAAGCATTTGGAGCTTTCTTT; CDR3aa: CASRSPPQAFGAFF
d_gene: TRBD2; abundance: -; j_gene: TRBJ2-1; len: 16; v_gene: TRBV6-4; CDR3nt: TGTGCCAGCAGTGACGGGGACGGGAGGGCCTGGAATGAGCAGTTCTTC; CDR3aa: CASSDGDGRAWNEQFF
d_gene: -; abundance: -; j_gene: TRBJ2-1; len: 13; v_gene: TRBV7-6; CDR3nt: TGTGCCAGCAGCTTTTACAGGGACAATGAGCAGTTCTTC; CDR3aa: CASSFYRDNEQFF
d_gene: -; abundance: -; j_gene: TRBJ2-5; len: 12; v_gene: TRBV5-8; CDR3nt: TGTGCCAGCAGCTCCTATAAGGAGACCCAGTACTTC; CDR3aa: CASSSYKETQYF
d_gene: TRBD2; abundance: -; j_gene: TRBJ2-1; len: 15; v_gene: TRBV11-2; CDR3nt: TGTGCCAGCAGCTTAGTAACGGGAGGGCCTTTTGAGCAGTTCTTC; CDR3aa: CASSLVTGGPFEQFF
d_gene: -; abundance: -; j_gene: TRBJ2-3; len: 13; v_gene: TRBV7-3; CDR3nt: TGTGCCAGCAGCCCCGGGACTGCAGATACGCAGTATTTT; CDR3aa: CASSPGTADTQYF
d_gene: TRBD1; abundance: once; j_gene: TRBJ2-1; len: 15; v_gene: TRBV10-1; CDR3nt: TGCGCCAGCACTACCGGGACAGGGGTTAACAATGAGCAGTTCTTC; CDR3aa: CASTTGTGVNNEQFF
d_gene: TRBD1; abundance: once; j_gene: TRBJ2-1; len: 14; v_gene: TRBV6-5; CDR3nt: TGTGCCAGCAGTTACGACAGGGGGCACAATGAGCAGTTCTTC; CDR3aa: CASSYDRGHNEQFF
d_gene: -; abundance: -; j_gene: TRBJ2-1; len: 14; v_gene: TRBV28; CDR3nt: TGTGCCAGCAGTTCCCCCGGGACTTACAATGAGCAGTTCTTC; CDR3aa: CASSSPGTYNEQFF
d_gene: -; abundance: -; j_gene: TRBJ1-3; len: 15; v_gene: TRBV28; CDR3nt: TGTGCCAGCAGTTTTGCACAGGAGGTCAGAAACACCATATATTTT; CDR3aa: CASSFAQEVRNTIYF
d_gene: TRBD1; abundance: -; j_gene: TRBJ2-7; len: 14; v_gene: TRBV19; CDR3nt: TGTGCCAGTAGCGGACAGGGGGCGAACTACGAGCAGTACTTC; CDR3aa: CASSGQGANYEQYF
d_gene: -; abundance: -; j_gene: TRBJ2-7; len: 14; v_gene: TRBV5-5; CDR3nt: TGTGCCAGCAGCTTAGGGGCGGGCGGGTACGAGCAGTACTTC; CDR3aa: CASSLGAGGYEQYF
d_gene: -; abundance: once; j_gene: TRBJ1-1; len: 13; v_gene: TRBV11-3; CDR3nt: TGTGCCAGCAGTCGCCACAGGAACACTGAAGCTTTCTTT; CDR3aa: CASSRHRNTEAFF
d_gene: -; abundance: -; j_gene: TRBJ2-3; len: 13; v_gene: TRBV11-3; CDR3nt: TGTGCCAGCAGCTTACTAACCGTGGGGGAGCAGTATTTT; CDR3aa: CASSLLTVGEQYF
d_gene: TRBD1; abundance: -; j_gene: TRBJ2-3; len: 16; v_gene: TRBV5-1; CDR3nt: TGCGCCAGCAGCCAGGGACAGCGGTCTCGCACAGATACGCAGTATTTT; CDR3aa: CASSQGQRSRTDTQYF
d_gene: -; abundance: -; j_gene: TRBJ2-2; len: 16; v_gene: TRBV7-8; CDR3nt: TGTGCCAGCAGCTCCCTTGGGCTCTTCAACACCGGGGAGCTGTTTTTT; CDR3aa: CASSSLGLFNTGELFF
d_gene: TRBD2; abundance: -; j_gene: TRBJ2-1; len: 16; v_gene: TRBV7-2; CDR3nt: TGTGCCAGCAGCTTAGGTTCCAGCGGGGTATACAATGAGCAGTTCTTC; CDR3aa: CASSLGSSGVYNEQFF
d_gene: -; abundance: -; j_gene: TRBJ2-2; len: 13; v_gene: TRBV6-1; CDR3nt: TGTGCCAGCAGTGGAGGGGACACCGGGGAGCTGTTTTTT; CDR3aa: CASSGGDTGELFF
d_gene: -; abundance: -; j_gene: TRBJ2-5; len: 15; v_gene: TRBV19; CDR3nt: TGTGCCAGTAGTATAGGGTGGGAACAATCGGAGACCCAGTACTTC; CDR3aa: CASSIGWEQSETQYF
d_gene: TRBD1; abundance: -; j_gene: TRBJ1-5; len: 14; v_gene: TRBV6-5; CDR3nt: TGTGCCAGCAGCCTAGGACAGGGATTTCAGCCCCAGCATTTT; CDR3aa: CASSLGQGFQPQHF
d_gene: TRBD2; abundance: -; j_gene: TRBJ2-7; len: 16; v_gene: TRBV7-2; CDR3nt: TGTGCCAGCAGCTTAGCATCGGCGGGGGGCTCCTACGAGCAGTACTTC; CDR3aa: CASSLASAGGSYEQYF
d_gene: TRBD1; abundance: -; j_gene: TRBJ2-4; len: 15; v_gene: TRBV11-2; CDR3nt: TGTGCCAGCAGCTTAGGGCTGCAGGGGGCGAACATTCAGTACTTC; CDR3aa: CASSLGLQGANIQYF
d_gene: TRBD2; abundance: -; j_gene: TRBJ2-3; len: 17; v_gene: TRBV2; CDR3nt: TGTGCCAGCAGTGTACCCCGACTAGCGGGAGGAACAGATACGCAGTATTTT; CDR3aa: CASSVPRLAGGTDTQYF
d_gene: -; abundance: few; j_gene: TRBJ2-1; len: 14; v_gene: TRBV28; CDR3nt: TGTGCCAGCAGTTCAGTAAGCTCCTACAATGAGCAGTTCTTC; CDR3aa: CASSSVSSYNEQFF
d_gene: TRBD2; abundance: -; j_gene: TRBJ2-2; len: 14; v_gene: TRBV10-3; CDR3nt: TGTGCCATCAATAAGGCGGGAGGGGTCGGGGAGCTGTTTTTT; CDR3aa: CAINKAGGVGELFF
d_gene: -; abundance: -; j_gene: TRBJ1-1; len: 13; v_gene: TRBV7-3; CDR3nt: TGTGCCAGCAGCTTAACCCAGGGCACTGAAGCTTTCTTT; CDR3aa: CASSLTQGTEAFF
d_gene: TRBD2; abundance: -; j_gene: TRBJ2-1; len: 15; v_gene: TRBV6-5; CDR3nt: TGTGCCAGCAGTTATAACCGGGGGACTAGCTATGAGCAGTTCTTC; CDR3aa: CASSYNRGTSYEQFF
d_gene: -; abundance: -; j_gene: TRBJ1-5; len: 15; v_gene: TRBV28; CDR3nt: TGTGCCAGCAGTTATGATGGGCCTTCATATCAGCCCCAGCATTTT; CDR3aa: CASSYDGPSYQPQHF
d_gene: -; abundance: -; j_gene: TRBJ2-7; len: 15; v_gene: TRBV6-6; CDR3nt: TGTGCCAGCGCCGACGGCGGGGTACCATCCTACGAGCAGTACTTC; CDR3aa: CASADGGVPSYEQYF
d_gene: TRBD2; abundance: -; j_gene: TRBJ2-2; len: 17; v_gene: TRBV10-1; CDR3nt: TGCGCCAGCGGTCCGGGACTAGCGGGAGGCCTTGGTGGGGAGCTGTTTTTT; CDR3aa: CASGPGLAGGLGGELFF
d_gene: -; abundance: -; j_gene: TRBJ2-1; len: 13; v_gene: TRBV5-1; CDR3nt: TGCGCCAGCAGCCCCGGGGTTAGCAATGAGCAGTTCTTC; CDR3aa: CASSPGVSNEQFF
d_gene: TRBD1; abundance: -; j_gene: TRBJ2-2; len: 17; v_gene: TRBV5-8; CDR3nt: TGTGCCAGCAGCGTATTGGGACAGGGGAGTGCCACCGGGGAGCTGTTTTTT; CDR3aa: CASSVLGQGSATGELFF
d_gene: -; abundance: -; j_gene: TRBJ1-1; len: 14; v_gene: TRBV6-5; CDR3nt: TGTGCCAGCAGTTACTTGGGACAGAACACTGAAGCTTTCTTT; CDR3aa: CASSYLGQNTEAFF